These T cell receptor beta chains were read from a single sample in a study of graft-versus-host responses after intestinal transplantation. These TCRs are of unknown antigen specificity. Using immunoSEQ multiplex PCR, the repertoire was profiled, and TCRdb retains in-frame clones only, with some absent. The repertoire has roughly 120,000 clones, 90% of them found once; the top ten carry 0.15% to 0.2%. Sequenced here: unstimulated CD4+ T cells sorted from spleen or lymph node cells, sampled before intestinal transplant. The receptors originated from a human donor who received an intestinal transplant. The CDR3 runs from the conserved cysteine through the conserved F or W. A D gene is named only where the DNA matches it firmly. Expanded clones get a size class; other rows say once, few or many, or leave the size out.

V,size,D,J,DNA,CDR3
TRBV2,-,-,TRBJ2-2,TGTGCCAGCAGTGGAGGTTTACATTCGAACACCGGGGAGCTGTTTTTT,CASSGGLHSNTGELFF
TRBV7-2,-,-,TRBJ2-4,TGTGCCAGCAGCCTACTCGACAGAGCCAAAAACATTCAGTACTTC,CASSLLDRAKNIQYF
TRBV5-1,once,-,TRBJ2-5,TGCGCCAGCAGCTTAGGGGAAGCGGGCAGGGAGACCCAGTACTTC,CASSLGEAGRETQYF
TRBV2,-,TRBD1,TRBJ2-7,TGTGCCAGGGGGACAGGGGGCGGCGAGCAGTACTTC,CARGTGGGEQYF
TRBV7-9,once,-,TRBJ1-2,TGTGCCAGCAGCCAAGCAGGCCTACTCTATGGCTACACCTTC,CASSQAGLLYGYTF
TRBV2,few,-,TRBJ1-2,TGTGCCAGCAGTCGAGGACAGACGAAGTATGGCTACACCTTC,CASSRGQTKYGYTF
TRBV2,-,TRBD1,TRBJ2-2,TGTGCCAGCAAATGGGGCCGGGACAGAAACACCGGGGAGCTGTTTTTT,CASKWGRDRNTGELFF
TRBV30,once,TRBD2,TRBJ2-3,TGTGCCTGGAGTCTGTTAGCGGGGGGCCCAGATACGCAGTATTTT,CAWSLLAGGPDTQYF
TRBV14,-,TRBD1,TRBJ1-4,TGTGCCAGCAGCCAGAGGACAGGGGTTAGGGAAAAACTGTTTTTC,CASSQRTGVREKLFF
TRBV7-2,-,-,TRBJ1-2,TGTGCCAGCAGCTTAGTTGGACAGTCCTATGGCTACACCTTC,CASSLVGQSYGYTF
TRBV7-2,-,TRBD1,TRBJ1-1,TGTGCCAGCAGCCCCCACAGGGGGAACACTGAAGCTTTCTTT,CASSPHRGNTEAFF
TRBV25-1,-,-,TRBJ2-2,TGTGCCAGCAGTGAATGGGGGACAACCGGGGAGCTGTTTTTT,CASSEWGTTGELFF
TRBV10-1,-,TRBD1,TRBJ1-1,TGCGCCAGCAGTGAGTCGGCACAGGGGGCGGTCACTGAAGCTTTCTTT,CASSESAQGAVTEAFF
TRBV7-2,-,TRBD2,TRBJ2-2,TGTGCCAGCAGCTCCTCCCTGTATAGCGGGAGTACCGGGGAGCTGTTTTTT,CASSSSLYSGSTGELFF
TRBV6-5,-,-,TRBJ2-3,TGTGCCAGCAGTTTGGCACAGGGTACCCATACGCAGTATTTT,CASSLAQGTHTQYF
TRBV18,-,-,TRBJ1-5,TGTGCCAGCTCACGCGGAGTAGGAGGGGCTAATCAGCCCCAGCATTTT,CASSRGVGGANQPQHF
TRBV30,-,-,TRBJ1-1,TGTGCCTGGAGTGTATGGGAGAAATTGAACACTGAAGCTTTCTTT,CAWSVWEKLNTEAFF
TRBV28,-,TRBD1,TRBJ2-6,TGTGCCAGCAGTAGAGAGACAGGGGCCGGGGTCTCTGGGGCCAACGTCCTGACTTTC,CASSRETGAGVSGANVLTF
TRBV18,-,TRBD1,TRBJ1-3,TGTGCCAGCTCACCACCTCAGGGGGCTCGCTCTGGAAACACCATATATTTT,CASSPPQGARSGNTIYF
TRBV6-5,-,TRBD1,TRBJ1-6,TGTGCCAGCAGTTACAAGGGGGCTAATTCACCCCTCCACTTT,CASSYKGANSPLHF
TRBV5-1,-,TRBD1,TRBJ2-7,TGCGCCAGCAGCTTGGGATGGGGACAGGTCTCCTACGAGCAGTACTTC,CASSLGWGQVSYEQYF
TRBV28,-,-,TRBJ2-7,TGTGCCAGCCGGATAGCGAATGCCTACGAGCAGTACTTC,CASRIANAYEQYF
TRBV4-1,-,-,TRBJ1-4,TGCGCCAGCAGCCAAGGGTCGGGGCCAGGGGCAACTAATGAAAAACTGTTTTTT,CASSQGSGPGATNEKLFF
TRBV4-1,once,TRBD2,TRBJ2-1,TGCGCCAGCAGCCAAGTGGGGGTAGCGGGAGGTTATAGAGGGGGTGAGCAGTTCTTC,CASSQVGVAGGYRGGEQFF
TRBV5-1,-,TRBD1,TRBJ2-5,TGCGCCAGCAGCTTATCAGGACAGGGGTTGGAGACCCAGTACTTC,CASSLSGQGLETQYF
TRBV6-1,-,TRBD2,TRBJ2-3,TGTGCCACAAGACTAGCGGGCACAGATACGCAGTATTTT,CATRLAGTDTQYF
TRBV5-6,few,-,TRBJ1-2,TGTGCCAGCAGCTTCTGGGAGACGGTGACCTATGGCTACACCTTC,CASSFWETVTYGYTF
TRBV9,-,-,TRBJ2-3,TGTGCCAGCAGCCGGGGGTCTAGCACAGATACGCAGTATTTT,CASSRGSSTDTQYF
TRBV30,-,-,TRBJ1-5,TGTGCCTGGAGTCCTGGTAGTCAGCCCCAGCATTTT,CAWSPGSQPQHF
TRBV18,-,TRBD1,TRBJ1-3,TGTGCCAGCTCACGGACAGGGGGCTCCGACGGAAACACCATATATTTT,CASSRTGGSDGNTIYF
TRBV28,-,TRBD1,TRBJ1-5,TGTGCCAGCAGTTGGGGGGACAGGGGCTTACATGGGAATCAGCCCCAGCATTTT,CASSWGDRGLHGNQPQHF
TRBV30,once,-,TRBJ1-2,TGTGCCTGGAGTGTACGACAGACTTCTAACTATGGCTACACCTTC,CAWSVRQTSNYGYTF
TRBV5-5,-,-,TRBJ2-7,TGTGCCAGCAGAGCTCACCTAGGCAGCTCCTACGAGCAGTACTTC,CASRAHLGSSYEQYF
TRBV4-1,-,-,TRBJ1-4,TGCGCCAGCAGCCAAGTCTCCGTGGAAAAACTGTTTTTT,CASSQVSVEKLFF
TRBV9,-,TRBD1,TRBJ2-6,TGTGCCAGCAGCTCAACGTGGGGAAGGGGGCGAGCTTCCGGGGCCAACGTCCTGACTTTC,CASSSTWGRGRASGANVLTF
TRBV2,-,-,TRBJ2-7,TGTGCCAGCAGTGTTTTTGTATACGAGCAGTACTTC,CASSVFVYEQYF
TRBV5-5,-,TRBD1,TRBJ2-7,TGTGCCAGCAGCTTCGGGACAGACCCCTACGAGCAGTACTTC,CASSFGTDPYEQYF
TRBV15,-,TRBD2,TRBJ2-3,TGTGCCACAATTGGTAGCGGGGGCACGGGAGATACGCAGTATTTT,CATIGSGGTGDTQYF
TRBV19,-,TRBD2,TRBJ2-3,TGTGCCAGTTCTAGCGGGAGCCTCACAGATACGCAGTATTTT,CASSSGSLTDTQYF
TRBV11-2,-,-,TRBJ2-7,TGTGCCAGCAGAACCAGGGGTCACGAGCAGTACTTC,CASRTRGHEQYF
TRBV7-2,-,-,TRBJ2-7,TGTGCCAGCAGCTCCCAGGCGAACTCCTACGAGCAGTACTTC,CASSSQANSYEQYF
TRBV29-1,-,TRBD1,TRBJ1-2,TGCAGCGTTCGGGACAGCCGGAAATATGGCTACACCTTC,CSVRDSRKYGYTF
TRBV18,-,TRBD2,TRBJ2-1,TGTGCCAGCCAACTACTAGCGGGGGGCTACAATGAGCAGTTCTTC,CASQLLAGGYNEQFF
TRBV5-1,-,TRBD2,TRBJ2-7,TGCGCCAGCAGCTTGGCCGCGGGGGATTACGAGCAGTACTTC,CASSLAAGDYEQYF
TRBV7-9,-,TRBD2,TRBJ2-3,TGTGCCAGCAGCTGGAGCGGGGAGCGCACAGATACGCAGTATTTT,CASSWSGERTDTQYF
TRBV9,once,-,TRBJ1-1,TGTGCCAGCAGCGTAGATATGAACACTGAAGCTTTCTTT,CASSVDMNTEAFF
TRBV4-1,-,TRBD1,TRBJ2-3,TGCGCCAGCAGCACCGGGACAGGGGGCCGGCTAGCGGGGAGGAGAGATACGCAGTATTTT,CASSTGTGGRLAGRRDTQYF
TRBV2,-,-,TRBJ2-3,TGTGCCAGCAGTGACCAGGGAACGAGCACAGATACGCAGTATTTT,CASSDQGTSTDTQYF
TRBV19,once,-,TRBJ1-4,TGTGCCAGTAGTATCGCGGAGGTAGCTAATGAAAAACTGTTTTTT,CASSIAEVANEKLFF
TRBV19,-,TRBD1,TRBJ1-5,TGTGCCAGTAATAAGGACAGGATTAACAATCAGCCCCAGCATTTT,CASNKDRINNQPQHF
TRBV6-5,-,-,TRBJ1-1,TGTGCCAGCAGTTACTCGTTGGCCCAGGGAACTGAAGCTTTCTTT,CASSYSLAQGTEAFF
TRBV7-9,-,TRBD1,TRBJ2-3,TGTGCCAGCAGCCTCGGACAGGGCACAGATACGCAGTATTTT,CASSLGQGTDTQYF
TRBV28,-,-,TRBJ2-7,TGTGCCAGCAGCCCCCAGGCGCTCCAATCCTACGAGCAGTACTTC,CASSPQALQSYEQYF
TRBV2,once,-,TRBJ2-7,TGTGCCAGCAATCGACAGGCGCTCTACGAGCAGTACTTC,CASNRQALYEQYF
TRBV11-2,-,-,TRBJ2-7,TGTGCCAGCAGCTTAGAAGGTACAGTGACGGCATACGAGCAGTACTTC,CASSLEGTVTAYEQYF
TRBV18,-,-,TRBJ2-7,TGTGCCAGCTCACCACGGGCCGACGGCTGGCAGTACTTC,CASSPRADGWQYF
TRBV7-8,-,TRBD1,TRBJ2-5,TGTGCCGGCAGCTTAGCGCTAGGACAGGGGGCTTGGGAGACCCAGTACTTC,CAGSLALGQGAWETQYF